The 7 T cell receptor beta chains presented below share a single source sample, sequenced in a study of T-cell reconstitution after alpha-beta-depleted transplantation in children. Preparation of the TCRbeta library used unique molecular identifiers. Each CDR3 protein is one row after TCRdb ran MiXCR on the PCR reads. The sample gives 480,000 or so distinct CDR3 sequences, about 10% of which show up once; just over 2% is in the top ten. Material: PBMCs, obtained before TCRalphabeta/CD19-depleted stem cell transplant. The receptors stem from a child aged 2 to 10 with inherited bone marrow failure, due to receive a stem cell transplant.

There are many counts of this clonotype. CDR3 coding DNA: TGTGCCAGCAGCCCTCTCGGGGCAGAGACCAAAAACATTCAGTACTTC. This translates into CASSPLGAETKNIQYF. This chain connects TRBV7-2 to TRBJ2-4; D is tentatively TRBD1 or TRBD2 (5 bases each). The germline V gene encodes CDR1 SGHTA and CDR2 FQGNSA. The CDR3 contains 16 residues. V gave up 5 bases and J gave up 2 bases, with 16 bases separating them.

This clonotype came up a few times. The chain is built from TRBV29-1 and TRBJ2-5; D perhaps matches TRBD2 (6 bases). This CDR3 has 15 residues. Germline-derived CDR1 and CDR2 are SQVTM and ANQGSEA. V was clipped by 5 bases and J by 0 bases, with 16 bases between them. CDR3 region: CSVPSGGVDQETQYF. CDR3 coding DNA: TGCAGCGTTCCGAGCGGAGGGGTAGACCAAGAGACCCAGTACTTC.

This clonotype was picked up a small number of times. This rearrangement joins TRBV20-1 to TRBJ2-3; TRBD1 matches at 8 bases. The CDR3 is made up of 18 amino acids. Germline-derived CDR1 and CDR2 are DFQATT and SNEGSKA (reference sequence). V trimming: 6 bases; J trimming: 2 bases; junction bases outside the gene matches: 19. CDR3 nucleotides: TGCAGTGCCTCCGACAGGGGAGTCTACCCCCTCTACACAGATACGCAGTATTTT. Amino acid sequence: CSASDRGVYPLYTDTQYF.

The table lists this clonotype with a few counts. The J gene is TRBJ2-3, the V gene TRBV7-6; the match to TRBD2 covers 8 bases. This CDR3 is built from 15 residues. The ends lost 5 bases at V and 2 bases at J; junction bases unmatched: 6. Germline V gene lookup returns CDR1 SGHVS and CDR2 FNYEAQ. CDR3 in amino acids: CASSPLAGATDTQYF. CDR3 coding DNA: TGTGCCAGCAGCCCCCTAGCGGGCGCCACAGATACGCAGTATTTT. Looking up the rest from reference TRBV7-6 and TRBJ2-3 gives the full variable domain: GAGVSQSPRYKVTKRGQDVALRCDPISGHVSLYWYRQALGQGPEFLTYFNYEAQQDKSGLPNDRFSAERPEGSISTLTIQRTEQRDSAMYRCASSPLAGATDTQYFGPGTRLTVL.

In this sample, this clonotype turned up once. This chain connects TRBV27 to TRBJ2-1; D is perhaps TRBD1 (5 bases). Deletions cut 2 bases from V and 2 bases from J, with 10 bases between. Germline V gene data show CDR1 as MNHEY and CDR2 as SMNVEV (reference sequence). The CDR3 runs 15 residues. CDR3 sequence: CASSLIPTAYNEQFF. CDR3 DNA sequence: TGTGCCAGCAGTTTAATACCGACAGCCTACAATGAGCAGTTCTTC.

In its sample, this clonotype was seen many times. The V gene is TRBV28, the J gene TRBJ2-7; D is ambiguous. Germline CDR1 and CDR2: MDHEN and SYDVKM. This CDR3 has 12 amino acids. V gave up 5 bases and J gave up 3 bases, with 8 bases separating them. CDR3 loop: CASSPIDYEQYF. CDR3 bases: TGTGCCAGCAGTCCGATAGACTACGAGCAGTACTTC.

Many counts were recorded for this clonotype. The CDR3 DNA reads as TGCGCCAGCAGCCAATTTAGGTTGCGCGGGAGGGCCCAGAACGGGGAGCTGTTTTTT. Its protein product is CASSQFRLRGRAQNGELFF. The chain uses TRBV4-1 and TRBJ2-2; 9 nucleotides line up with TRBD2. V lost 2 bases to trimming and J lost 7 bases; unmatched junction nucleotides: 17. Germline-derived CDR1 and CDR2 are MGHRA and YSYEKL. The CDR3 length is 19 residues.